This T cell receptor (beta chain) was captured in a study of chemoradiotherapy in HPV16-positive cancers. Produced via immunoSEQ multiplex PCR; TCRdb's table is partial and in-frame only. The table lists some 25,000 clones, approximately 93% of them singletons. The CDR3 covers 14 residues. The V segment lost 0 bases and the J segment 9 bases; nucleotides outside the gene matches: 6. CDR1 is SGHRS and CDR2 is YFSETQ in the germline V gene. V and J are TRBV5-1 and TRBJ2-1; TRBD2 matches at 7 bases. The receptor comes from a human donor with HPV-associated anogenital cancer. The biological material was taken from a patient who underwent chemoradiotherapy. The CDR3 sequence is CASSLAGLTGEQFF. The CDR3 DNA sequence: TGCGCCAGCAGCTTGGCGGGACTAACGGGTGAGCAGTTCTTC.